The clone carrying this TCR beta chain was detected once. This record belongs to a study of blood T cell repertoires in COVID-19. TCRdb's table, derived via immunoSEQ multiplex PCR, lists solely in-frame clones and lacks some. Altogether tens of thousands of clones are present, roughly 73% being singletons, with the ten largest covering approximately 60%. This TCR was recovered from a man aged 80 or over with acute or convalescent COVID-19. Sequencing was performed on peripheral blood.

DNA for the CDR3: TGTGCCAGCAGCTTAAAGGGCGGGAGTAATGAGCAGTTCTTC. The encoded protein is CASSLKGGSNEQFF. The J gene is TRBJ2-1, the V gene TRBV7-3; TRBD2 matches 7 bases. This CDR3 has 14 residues. The germline CDR1 and CDR2 sequences are SGHTA and FQGTGA. V lost 1 base, J lost 7 bases, and 4 bases stayed unmatched.